The 11 T cell receptor gamma chains given below trace back to one sample, sequenced in a study of Vδ1+ human thymocytes. Study-wide results and caveats: Thymic TRG and TRD repertoires appeared highly polyclonal, with Gaussian CDR3 length distributions.

The template was reverse-transcribed extracted RNA. Pooled V-gene forward primers with one constant-region reverse primer generated the CDR3 amplicons by multiplex PCR. TCRdb reran clone calling via CATT on the multiplex PCR reads. The table shows tens of thousands of gamma-chain clones, with 20% to 25% occurring only once. For these receptors, no antigen is known. Sequences were obtained from Vdelta1+ gamma-delta thymocytes from the thymus. The subset: FACS-sorted CD3+ TCRalphabeta- TCRVdelta1+ TCRVdelta2- thymocytes. The receptors originated from a girl in the first two years of life who had congenital heart surgery.

The chain couples TRGV9 to TRGJ1 or TRGJ2. Trimming at V came to 4 bases and at J to 12 bases, leaving 18 bases not matched to a gene. This CDR3 contains 14 residues. The germline V gene encodes CDR1 GITISATS and CDR2 ISYDGTV (reference sequence). The CDR3 bases are TGTGCCTTGTGGGAAATGAACCTTCGATCGTGGAAACTCTTT. The encoded protein is CALWEMNLRSWKLF.

This clone came up a few times. This chain connects TRGV2 to TRGJ1 or TRGJ2. The length of the CDR3 is 14 residues. V lost 3 bases and J lost 0; bases outside the gene matches: 5. Germline V gene data show CDR1 as EGSNGY and CDR2 as YDSYNSKV. The CDR3 DNA is TGTGCCACCTGGGACTATTCGAATTATTATAAGAAACTCTTT. Its protein product is CATWDYSNYYKKLF.

By sample fraction, this clone is medium-sized. A clone one base away is much larger, so this may be a read error. Other DNA sequences in this sample translate to the same CDR3. This sequence joins TRGV8 and TRGJ1 or TRGJ2. CDR1 is VENAVY, CDR2 YDSYNSRV, per germline. The trim removed 3 bases at V and 6 bases at J, leaving 2 bases unmatched. The CDR3 has 11 amino acids. The CDR3 sequence: CATWDSYKKLF. The DNA of the CDR3 is TGTGCCACCTGGGATTCTTATAAGAAACTCTTT.

The chain combines TRGV2 with TRGJ1 or TRGJ2. The CDR3 extends over 14 amino acids. V lost 3 bases, J lost 9 bases, and 14 bases stayed unmatched. Germline CDR1 is EGSNGY and CDR2 is YDSYNSKV. CDR3 loop: CATWDSPTRCKKLF. CDR3 nucleotides: TGTGCCACCTGGGACAGCCCCACTCGGTGTAAGAAACTCTTT.

The chain recombines TRGV9 with TRGJ1 or TRGJ2. CDR1 and CDR2 from the germline V gene are GITISATS and ISYDGTV (reference sequence). V shed 9 bases, J shed 2 bases, and the junction held 7 bases outside the gene matches. The CDR3 is 12 amino acids. The CDR3 loop is CALRMYYYKKLF. Here the CDR3 DNA reads TGTGCCTTGAGGATGTATTATTATAAGAAACTCTTT.

V and J are TRGV2 and TRGJ1 or TRGJ2. J lost 1 base, V lost 0 bases, and 12 bases had no gene match. The germline gives CDR1 EGSNGY, CDR2 YDSYNSKV. CDR3 length equals 17 residues. This CDR3 is CATWDGLGLKNYYKKLF. The CDR3, as DNA: TGTGCCACCTGGGACGGGCTGGGTTTGAAAAATTATTATAAGAAACTCTTT.

The V gene is TRGV8, the J gene TRGJ1 or TRGJ2. The CDR3 contains 12 residues. With V trimmed by 5 bases and J by 8 bases, 9 bases remained unmatched. The germline V gene encodes CDR1 VENAVY and CDR2 YDSYNSRV. The CDR3 is CATWVMGHKKLF. In DNA, the CDR3 is TGTGCCACCTGGGTTATGGGTCATAAGAAACTCTTT.

In its sample, this clone was seen once. In the same sample, other DNA sequences code for this CDR3. The rearrangement links TRGV4 to TRGJ1 or TRGJ2. V lost 0 bases and J lost 5; bases outside the gene matches: 7. Germline V CDR1 and CDR2: EGSTGY, YDSYTSSV. The length of the CDR3 is 14 residues. CDR3 coding DNA: TGTGCCACCTGGGATGGGCCGGGCGATTATAAGAAACTCTTT. It is translated as CATWDGPGDYKKLF.

V usage is TRGV2 and J usage is TRGJ1 or TRGJ2. Trimming took 0 bases from V and 7 from J; bases not matched to a gene: 9. The CDR3 totals 14 residues. The V gene's germline CDR1 is EGSNGY and CDR2 YDSYNSKV. CDR3 coding DNA: TGTGCCACCTGGGACGGGCTGGCGTACTATAAGAAACTCTTT. It encodes CATWDGLAYYKKLF.

This clone was picked up a small number of times. The chain uses TRGV2 and TRGJ1 or TRGJ2. CDR1 and CDR2 from the germline V gene are EGSNGY and YDSYNSKV. V dropped 0 bases and J dropped 3; count of bases not matched to a gene: 8. This CDR3 has 15 amino acids. CDR3 residues: CATWDGPGGYYKKLF. CDR3 sequence (DNA): TGTGCCACCTGGGACGGGCCGGGGGGTTATTATAAGAAACTCTTT.

V gene TRGV4 combines with J gene TRGJP2. This CDR3 comprises 14 residues. Germline CDR1 and CDR2: EGSTGY and YDSYTSSV. V shed 4 bases, J shed 4 bases, and the junction held 6 bases outside the gene matches. The CDR3 sequence is CATWEYASDWIKTF. The CDR3 region has the DNA TGTGCCACCTGGGAATATGCTAGTGATTGGATCAAGACGTTT.